The 28 T cell receptor beta chains below come from one sample, sequenced in a study of HIV-infected children after antiretroviral therapy interruption. RNA-based 3' RACE libraries used unique molecular identifiers. A single record per CDR3 protein comes from TCRdb applying MiXCR to the 3' RACE reads. Of approximately 4,400 distinct CDR3 sequences listed, about 4.4% are singletons. Stated treatment: PENTA 11 planned treatment interruption arm or continuous ART arm. The sample in question was CD45RO+ CD8+ T cells from PBMCs, pooled from several time points, obtained from a donor given antiretroviral therapy, either interrupted or continuous. The subset here: memory CD8+ CD45RO+ CD45RA- T cells. The receptors come from a pool of human donors with HIV.

Note on this clonotype: Being one base from a much bigger clone, this may be a read error. Written as DNA, the CDR3 is TGCACCAGCAGTGTGGCGGCCTCCGGGTCTGAAGCTTTCTTT. It codes for CTSSVAASGSEAFF. This rearrangement joins TRBV10-2 to TRBJ1-1; the D is unclear. Germline V gene data show CDR1 as WSHSY and CDR2 as SAAADI. The CDR3 runs to 14 residues.

There are many counts of this clonotype. The rearrangement joins TRBV12-3 or TRBV12-4 to TRBJ1-1; D may be TRBD1 (6 bases). V lost 1 base and J 6 bases, leaving 12 bases between the germline ends. The CDR3 loop spans 14 amino acids. The CDR3 spells CASSLVERGAEAFF. CDR3 nucleotide sequence: TGTGCCAGCAGTTTAGTTGAGAGGGGGGCTGAAGCTTTCTTT.

The table lists this clonotype with many counts. This chain uses TRBV27 with TRBJ1-1, with no clear D. The V and J ends lost 6 bases and 5 bases respectively, with 7 bases between them. Germline lookup yields CDR1 MNHEY and CDR2 SMNVEV (reference sequence). CDR3 length: 11 residues. This chain's CDR3 is CASRLGTEAFF. The CDR3, as DNA: TGTGCCAGCAGGTTGGGGACTGAAGCTTTCTTT.

This clonotype is termed medium-sized. The chain recombines TRBV4-1 with TRBJ2-2; no clear D. The CDR3 has 14 amino acids. Trimming pared 7 bases from V and 5 bases from J, leaving 14 bases between. Germline assignment: CDR1 MGHRA and CDR2 YSYEKL. The CDR3 region is CASMPRANTGELFF. The CDR3 DNA sequence: TGCGCCAGCATGCCTAGGGCAAATACCGGGGAGCTGTTTTTT.

This clonotype was counted only a few times. V usage is TRBV18 and J usage is TRBJ1-1, with unresolved D. V was shortened by 3 bases and J by 1 base, with 12 bases between the two germline ends. The length of the CDR3 is 15 residues. Per the germline V gene, CDR1 is KGHSH and CDR2 is LQKENI. CDR3 loop: CASSPPGIPNTEAFF. The CDR3 coding sequence is TGTGCCAGCTCACCGCCTGGCATTCCGAACACTGAAGCTTTCTTT. Filled out from reference TRBV18 and TRBJ1-1, the complete variable domain reads NAGVMQNPRHLVRRRGQEARLRCSPMKGHSHVYWYRQLPEEGLKFMVYLQKENIIDESGMPKERFSAEFPKEGPSILRIQQVVRGDSAAYFCASSPPGIPNTEAFFGQGTRLTVV.

This clonotype is categorized as medium-sized. The chain is built from TRBV7-9 and TRBJ1-4; a possible D gene is TRBD1 (5 bases). Germline CDR1 reads SEHNR; CDR2 reads FQNEAQ (reference sequence). Trimming took 5 bases from V and 8 from J, leaving 15 bases between them. This CDR3 is 14 amino acids long. CDR3 sequence reads: CASSLTGKREKLFF. In DNA, the CDR3 is TGTGCCAGCAGCCTTACAGGAAAGAGGGAAAAACTGTTTTTT.

Within the sample, this clonotype is medium-sized. The chain recombines TRBV7-9 with TRBJ1-2; D is unclear. Trimming removed 2 bases at V and 6 bases at J, with 10 bases between. Germline assignment: CDR1 SEHNR and CDR2 FQNEAQ (reference sequence). The CDR3 is made up of 13 amino acids. The CDR3 spells CASSLFRRDGYTF. CDR3 DNA: TGTGCCAGCAGCTTATTTAGGAGGGATGGCTACACCTTC.

Sample share makes this clonotype medium-sized. V and J are TRBV10-2 and TRBJ2-1; 9 bases agree with TRBD2. The CDR3 length is 14 residues. J gave up 0 bases and V 10 bases, and 4 bases lay outside the gene matches. CDR1 is WSHSY, CDR2 SAAADI, per germline. The CDR3, as DNA: TGCGCCACCGGGACTAGCCTCTCCTACAATGAGCAGTTCTTC. Protein: CATGTSLSYNEQFF.

This clonotype has at least ten counts. The rearrangement joins TRBV4-2 to TRBJ2-2; D is perhaps TRBD1 (5 bases). With 1 base removed from V and 7 bases from J, the gap between germline ends came to 13 bases. The CDR3 is 15 amino acids. Germline-derived CDR1 and CDR2 are LGHNA and YNFKEQ. DNA of the CDR3: TGTGCCAGCAGCCAAGTGGTGGGGCAGGACGGGGAGCTGTTTTTT. Amino acids: CASSQVVGQDGELFF.

This clonotype was seen many times. The genes are TRBV12-3 or TRBV12-4 and TRBJ2-7; TRBD1 aligns across 7 bases. The CDR3 is 16 amino acids. V was clipped by 5 bases and J by 0 bases; unmatched bases: 10. CDR3 nucleotides: TGTGCCAGCAGTGCCGGGACAGATCATACCTCCTACGAGCAGTACTTC. Protein: CASSAGTDHTSYEQYF.

The chain uses TRBV10-3 and TRBJ2-3; the D is unclear. Germline V lookup: CDR1 ENHRY, CDR2 SYGVKD. This CDR3 contains 13 residues. V gave up 0 bases and J gave up 4 bases, with 5 bases separating them. The CDR3 is CAISESIADTQYF. CDR3 DNA: TGTGCCATCAGTGAGTCGATAGCAGATACGCAGTATTTT.

This clonotype was seen a handful of times. The chain couples TRBV19 to TRBJ1-6; D is ambiguous. With 6 bases removed from V and 7 bases from J, the gap between germline ends came to 7 bases. CDR1 is LNHDA, CDR2 SQIVND, per germline (reference sequence). There are 12 residues in the CDR3. The CDR3 nucleotides read TGTGCCAGTAGAACTGGGAATTCACCCCTCCACTTT. This sequence encodes CASRTGNSPLHF.

This clonotype showed up just a few times. The chain is built from TRBV20-1 and TRBJ2-1; D unresolved. Trimming took off 5 bases at V and 7 bases at J, with 6 bases between the two ends. Germline-derived CDR1 and CDR2 are DFQATT and SNEGSKA (reference sequence). The CDR3 has 10 amino acids. The CDR3 is CSAEINEQFF. As DNA, the CDR3 is TGCAGTGCTGAGATAAATGAGCAGTTCTTC.

This clonotype was picked up many times. The V and J genes are TRBV4-2 and TRBJ2-1; TRBD2 matches at 11 bases. Germline lookup yields CDR1 LGHNA and CDR2 YNFKEQ. This CDR3 is built from 17 residues. Germline trimming cut 0 bases from V and 7 bases from J; bases unmatched to any gene: 8. The CDR3 reads CASSQEGASGGQNEQFF. The CDR3 DNA follows: TGTGCCAGCAGCCAAGAGGGGGCTAGCGGGGGGCAGAATGAGCAGTTCTTC.

This clonotype is termed medium-sized. The chain joins TRBV11-2 to TRBJ1-1; D unresolved. V gave up 4 bases and J gave up 2 bases, with 8 bases separating them. Germline V CDR1 and CDR2: SGHAT, FQNNGV. This CDR3 is 13 amino acids long. This chain's CDR3 is CASSWSGNTEAFF. In nucleotides, the CDR3 is TGTGCCAGCAGCTGGTCCGGAAACACTGAAGCTTTCTTT.

This clonotype appeared a few times. The V gene is TRBV5-1, the J gene TRBJ2-2; 7 nucleotides align to TRBD2. CDR1 and CDR2 from the germline V gene are SGHRS and YFSETQ. This CDR3 is built from 16 residues. V trimming: 1 base; J trimming: 0 bases; junction bases outside the gene matches: 3. Here the CDR3 DNA reads TGCGCCAGCAGCTTGAGCGGGATTCCGAACACCGGGGAGCTGTTTTTT. This translates into CASSLSGIPNTGELFF.

This clonotype has at least ten counts. This chain uses TRBV9 with TRBJ1-2; 8 nucleotides line up with TRBD1. The CDR3 is 14 residues long. V shed 3 bases and J 3 bases; nucleotides not matched to a gene: 4. Germline values: CDR1 SGDLS, CDR2 YYNGEE. CDR3 loop: CASSAGGSDYGYTF. The CDR3 nucleotides are TGTGCCAGCAGCGCAGGGGGCTCAGACTATGGCTACACCTTC.

This clonotype has a count of ten or more. The chain links TRBV6-4 to TRBJ1-1, with D maybe TRBD1 (5 bases). The V end lost 2 bases, the J end lost 2 bases, and 6 bases lay between the germline ends. The CDR3 sequence is 13 residues long. Per germline, CDR1 MRHNA and CDR2 SNTAGT. The CDR3 DNA is TGTGCCAGCAGTGACCGGGACAACACTGAAGCTTTCTTT. Amino acid sequence: CASSDRDNTEAFF.

Within the sample, this clonotype is medium-sized. This chain joins TRBV5-4 and TRBJ2-5; D is unclear. This CDR3 region has 12 residues. V dropped 0 bases and J dropped 6 bases, with 6 bases sitting between them. The V gene's germline CDR1 is SGHNT and CDR2 YYREEE (reference sequence). The CDR3: CASSLETQTQYF. The CDR3 DNA reads as TGTGCCAGCAGCTTGGAGACGCAGACCCAGTACTTC.

The table lists this clonotype with many counts. The J gene is TRBJ2-1, the V gene TRBV7-2, with TRBD2 matching over 9 bases. V shed 5 bases, J shed 4 bases, and the junction held 9 bases outside the gene matches. Germline CDR1 SGHTA, CDR2 FQGNSA. The CDR3 consists of 16 residues. The CDR3 nucleotides read TGTGCCAGCAGCGAACAACTAGCGGGCCTATACAATGAGCAGTTCTTC. Amino acids: CASSEQLAGLYNEQFF. The full variable domain, in which reference TRBV7-2 and TRBJ2-1 provide the parts outside the CDR3, is GAGVSQSPSNKVTEKGKDVELRCDPISGHTALYWYRQSLGQGLEFLIYFQGNSAPDKSGLPSDRFSAERTGGSVSTLTIQRTQQEDSAVYLCASSEQLAGLYNEQFFGPGTRLTVL.

In this sample, this clonotype is medium-sized. V gene TRBV2 combines with J gene TRBJ2-7; D uncertain. Trimming removed 6 bases at V and 3 bases at J, with 6 bases between. CDR1 is SNHLY and CDR2 is FYNNEI in the germline V gene. The CDR3 sequence is 11 residues long. CDR3 residues: CASRDVYEQYF. The CDR3 DNA follows: TGTGCCAGCAGGGACGTCTACGAGCAGTACTTC.

This clonotype was picked up many times. At one boundary the junction diverges from the germline segment, which might be a read error. The J gene is TRBJ2-3, the V gene TRBV7-2; D unclear. The CDR3 consists of 12 residues. Per germline, CDR1 SGHTA and CDR2 FQGNSA. The CDR3 DNA sequence: TGTGACAGCAGCCGGACCCCAGATACGCAGTATTTT. Protein: CDSSRTPDTQYF.

In its sample, this clonotype was seen many times. The CDR3 protein is CATPSTKGLNTEAFF. The DNA for the CDR3 is TGTGCCACCCCTTCGACCAAAGGGTTGAACACTGAAGCTTTCTTT. The chain is built from TRBV6-4 and TRBJ1-1; D gene uncertain. V lost 10 bases, J lost 0 bases, and 18 bases lay in between. Per germline, CDR1 MRHNA and CDR2 SNTAGT. The CDR3 extends over 15 amino acids.

This clonotype was seen many times. The genes are TRBV7-6 and TRBJ2-5; tentatively, D is TRBD2 (6 bases). The CDR3 spans 18 residues. Trimming shortened V by 1 base and J by 3 bases, and 21 bases separated the two germline ends. Germline CDR1 SGHVS, CDR2 FNYEAQ. The CDR3 DNA sequence: TGTGCCAGCAGCTTAGGATGGGTGACGGGGGAGAGGGAAGAGACCCAGTACTTC. It translates to CASSLGWVTGEREETQYF.

This clonotype was seen many times. V usage is TRBV12-3 or TRBV12-4 and J usage is TRBJ1-2; D is perhaps TRBD1 (5 bases). The CDR3 totals 14 residues. V lost 7 bases, J lost 4 bases, and 16 bases lay in between. DNA for the CDR3: TGTGCCAGCACCCCAGGGTGGGGGGTCTATGGCTACACCTTC. As protein: CASTPGWGVYGYTF.

In this sample, this clonotype is medium-sized. V usage is TRBV28 and J usage is TRBJ2-1, with 7 bases lining up with TRBD1. CDR3 size: 14 residues. With V trimmed by 4 bases and J by 5 bases, 5 bases remained unmatched. Germline loops: CDR1 MDHEN, CDR2 SYDVKM. The CDR3 reads CASSSGQADNEQFF. The CDR3 region has the DNA TGTGCCAGCAGTTCCGGACAGGCTGACAATGAGCAGTTCTTC.

The rearrangement joins TRBV27 to TRBJ1-1; D unclear. The CDR3 is 15 amino acids. The V and J ends lost 3 bases and 1 base respectively, with 12 bases between them. The germline gives CDR1 MNHEY, CDR2 SMNVEV (reference sequence). In nucleotides, the CDR3 is TGTGCCAGCAGTTTTGGAGGCATTCCGAACACTGAAGCTTTCTTT. The encoded protein is CASSFGGIPNTEAFF.

This clonotype was seen repeatedly, ten times or more. The chain has TRBV28 and TRBJ2-5, with 8 positions matching TRBD2. CDR1 and CDR2 from the germline V gene are MDHEN and SYDVKM. Trimming at V came to 5 bases and at J to 4 bases, leaving 12 bases not matched to a gene. This CDR3 spans 16 amino acids. CDR3 protein: CASSPSRAGGPETQYF. CDR3 coding DNA: TGTGCCAGCAGTCCCAGTAGGGCGGGAGGCCCAGAGACCCAGTACTTC. Supplemented by reference TRBV28 and TRBJ2-5, the full variable domain reads DVKVTQSSRYLVKRTGEKVFLECVQDMDHENMFWYRQDPGLGLRLIYFSYDVKMKEKGDIPEGYSVSREKKERFSLILESASTNQTSMYLCASSPSRAGGPETQYFGPGTRLLVL.